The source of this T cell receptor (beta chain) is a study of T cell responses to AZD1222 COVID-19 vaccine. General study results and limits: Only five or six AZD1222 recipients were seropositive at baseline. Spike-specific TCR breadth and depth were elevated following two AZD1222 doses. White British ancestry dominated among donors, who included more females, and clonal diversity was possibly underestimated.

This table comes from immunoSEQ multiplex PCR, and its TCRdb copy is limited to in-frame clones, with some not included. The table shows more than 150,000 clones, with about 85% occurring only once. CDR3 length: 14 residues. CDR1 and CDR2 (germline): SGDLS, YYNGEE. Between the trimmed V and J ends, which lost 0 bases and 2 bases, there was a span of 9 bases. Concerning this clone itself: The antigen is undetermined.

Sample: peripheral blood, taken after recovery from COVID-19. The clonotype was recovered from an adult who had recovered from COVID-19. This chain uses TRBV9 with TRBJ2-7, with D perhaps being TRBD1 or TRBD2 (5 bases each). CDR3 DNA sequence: TGTGCCAGCAGCGTAGGAGGGGTTCCCTACGAGCAGTACTTC. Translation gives CASSVGGVPYEQYF.